One sample yielded the 26 T cell receptor beta chains listed below, sequenced in a study of beta chain features in type 1 diabetes. The whole isolated RNA underwent reverse transcription, so sequencing captured expressed TCRB transcripts. Using immunoSEQ multiplex PCR, the repertoire was profiled, and TCRdb retains in-frame clones only, with some absent. The data contain 500,000 to 700,000 clones, roughly a sixth of them seen just once; the ten biggest clones take up about 0.097%. Source material: naive CD4+ T cells from blood. The receptors were gathered from a man aged 18-30 years in good health.

This clone was seen only a few times. The chain uses TRBV7-2 and TRBJ2-5; D tentatively fits TRBD1 or TRBD2 (6 bases each). V was clipped by 2 bases and J by 2 bases, with 15 bases between them. From germline, CDR1 is SGHTA and CDR2 FQGNSA. CDR3 length: 16 residues. CDR3 DNA: TGTGCCAGCAGCTTAATTAGGGGGGCTGTACAAGAGACCCAGTACTTC. The encoded protein is CASSLIRGAVQETQYF. Full variable domain (missing parts from reference TRBV7-2 and TRBJ2-5): GAGVSQSPSNKVTEKGKDVELRCDPISGHTALYWYRQSLGQGLEFLIYFQGNSAPDKSGLPSDRFSAERTGGSVSTLTIQRTQQEDSAVYLCASSLIRGAVQETQYFGPGTRLLVL.

This sequence joins TRBV10-3 and TRBJ2-5; the match to TRBD2 covers 11 bases. Germline V gene data show CDR1 as ENHRY and CDR2 as SYGVKD. This CDR3 comprises 13 residues. J lost 3 bases, V lost 10 bases, and 4 bases had no gene match. In DNA form, the CDR3 reads TGTGCCACTCATAGCGGGAGGGAAGAGACCCAGTACTTC. Translating it yields CATHSGREETQYF.

This clone was observed a few times. The chain joins TRBV7-9 to TRBJ1-1; no reliable D call. Trimming pared 5 bases from V and 0 bases from J, leaving 16 bases between. This CDR3 comprises 16 residues. Germline CDR1 reads SEHNR; CDR2 reads FQNEAQ (reference sequence). The CDR3, as DNA: TGTGCCAGCAGCCCCCAGACCACTACTCTGAACACTGAAGCTTTCTTT. It encodes CASSPQTTTLNTEAFF.

A few counts support this clone. This chain connects TRBV28 to TRBJ2-7; 7 nucleotides line up with TRBD2. In germline, CDR1 is MDHEN, CDR2 SYDVKM. The CDR3 totals 14 residues. The V and J ends lost 7 bases and 2 bases, in that order; junction bases with no gene match: 8. CDR3 amino acids: CASIGTSETYEQYF. The CDR3, as DNA: TGTGCCAGCATAGGCACTAGCGAGACCTACGAGCAGTACTTC.

The gene calls are TRBV5-4 and TRBJ1-1; TRBD1 is a possible D gene (6 bases). V was clipped by 0 bases and J by 4 bases, with 13 bases between them. Germline lookup yields CDR1 SGHNT and CDR2 YYREEE (reference sequence). The CDR3 consists of 15 residues. The CDR3 nucleotides read TGTGCCAGCAGCTTGGGGTCCACAGGGAGCACTGAAGCTTTCTTT. Its protein product is CASSLGSTGSTEAFF.

The gene calls are TRBV9 and TRBJ2-7; D remains ambiguous. The V and J ends lost 4 bases and 0 bases respectively, with 14 bases between them. This CDR3 spans 15 amino acids. CDR1 and CDR2 from the germline V gene are SGDLS and YYNGEE. Here the CDR3 reads CASSSARRGSYEQYF. As DNA, the CDR3 is TGTGCCAGCAGCTCGGCAAGGCGCGGCTCCTACGAGCAGTACTTC.

This clone was counted between two and nine times. The gene calls are TRBV18 and TRBJ2-6; TRBD1 or TRBD2 may be the D gene (6 bases each). The CDR3 is 17 residues long. In germline, CDR1 is KGHSH, CDR2 LQKENI. V was cut by 3 bases and J by 0 bases, with 12 bases left in between. In DNA, the CDR3 is TGTGCCAGCTCACCTTTGCGGGACAACTCTGGGGCCAACGTCCTGACTTTC. Translation gives CASSPLRDNSGANVLTF.

This chain connects TRBV6-5 to TRBJ2-5, with a tentative D call TRBD1 (5 bases). With 2 bases removed from V and 0 bases from J, the gap between germline ends came to 10 bases. Germline lookup yields CDR1 MNHEY and CDR2 SVGAGI. The CDR3 is 15 amino acids. CDR3 protein: CASSYRGEYQETQYF. CDR3 DNA: TGTGCCAGCAGTTACAGGGGCGAGTACCAAGAGACCCAGTACTTC.

The chain joins TRBV27 to TRBJ2-7, with 10 bases lining up with TRBD1. V dropped 6 bases and J dropped 1; count of bases not matched to a gene: 6. The CDR3 loop spans 15 amino acids. From germline, CDR1 is MNHEY and CDR2 SMNVEV (reference sequence). DNA of the CDR3: TGTGCCAGCAGCCCACCGGGACAGGGGTCCTACGAGCAGTACTTC. Amino acid sequence: CASSPPGQGSYEQYF.

The chain is built from TRBV4-3 and TRBJ2-7, with D unclear. The CDR3 sequence is 14 residues long. Germline CDR1 and CDR2: LGHNA and YSLEER. V lost 0 bases, J lost 5 bases, and 11 bases lay in between. This CDR3 is CASSQDPGGDEQYF. CDR3 nucleotides: TGCGCCAGCAGCCAAGATCCAGGTGGGGACGAGCAGTACTTC.

About this clone: The same CDR3 can be traced to other DNA sequences in this sample. The chain uses TRBV7-2 and TRBJ1-1, with a possible D match to TRBD1 (6 bases). The ends were cut back, 4 bases at V and 4 bases at J, with 13 bases in the middle. Per the germline V gene, CDR1 is SGHTA and CDR2 is FQGNSA. CDR3 length equals 14 residues. The CDR3 loop reads CASSSQGGGTEAFF. CDR3 in DNA: TGTGCCAGCAGCTCACAGGGAGGGGGCACTGAAGCTTTCTTT.

In its sample, this clone was seen once. The genes are TRBV7-9 and TRBJ1-2; D not certain. The CDR3 sequence is 15 residues long. V lost 1 base and J lost 1, with 10 bases in between. Germline CDR1 is SEHNR and CDR2 is FQNEAQ (reference sequence). The CDR3 protein is CASSLGSGRNYGYTF. As DNA, the CDR3 is TGTGCCAGCAGCTTAGGTTCGGGCCGTAACTATGGCTACACCTTC.

This chain joins TRBV23-1 and TRBJ1-5; D is ambiguous. TRBV23-1 is an ORF; its function is uncertain. Trimming cost V 7 bases and J 3 bases, with 13 bases left between them. The CDR3 runs 14 residues. The CDR3 spells CASKSGTDNQPQHF. CDR3 DNA sequence: TGCGCCAGCAAGTCAGGAACCGACAATCAGCCCCAGCATTTT.

This chain links TRBV28 with TRBJ1-5; D uncertain. The V gene's germline CDR1 is MDHEN and CDR2 SYDVKM. V dropped 3 bases and J dropped 0 bases, with 9 bases sitting between them. The CDR3 loop spans 15 amino acids. The CDR3 coding sequence is TGTGCCAGCAGTTTCTCGGGTAATAGCAATCAGCCCCAGCATTTT. Translating gives CASSFSGNSNQPQHF.

This clone was detected once. The V and J genes are TRBV6-5 and TRBJ2-1; TRBD1 agrees at 9 bases. This CDR3 spans 14 amino acids. V shed 6 bases and J 12 bases; nucleotides not matched to a gene: 12. Germline V gene sequence: CDR1 MNHEY, CDR2 SVGAGI. Here the CDR3 DNA reads TGTGCCAGCAGACCACCGGGACAGGGTGGTTCGCAGTTCTTC. As protein: CASRPPGQGGSQFF.

This clone was found a few times. V gene TRBV20-1 combines with J gene TRBJ1-3; D might be TRBD1 (5 bases). The V end was cut by 5 bases, the J end by 8 bases, with 10 bases between. The CDR3 is 11 residues long. Germline V gives CDR1 DFQATT, CDR2 SNEGSKA (reference sequence). For the CDR3, the DNA is TGCAGTGCTGGGGGTGCATACACCATATATTTT. Amino acid sequence: CSAGGAYTIYF.

Regarding this clone: The junction shows a germline mismatch at one end, possibly a read error. Other DNA sequences within the sample encode an identical CDR3. The chain uses TRBV18 and TRBJ2-6; no clear D gene. Per the germline V gene, CDR1 is KGHSH and CDR2 is LQKENI. The CDR3 contains 16 residues. CDR3 bases: TGCGCCAGCTCACCGTCAGGACCCTCTGGGGCCAACGTCCTGACTTTC. It translates to CASSPSGPSGANVLTF.

This chain links TRBV9 with TRBJ2-7, with D possibly being TRBD1 or TRBD2 (7 bases each). The CDR3 covers 16 residues. Germline CDR1 reads SGDLS; CDR2 reads YYNGEE. The V end was cut by 4 bases, the J end by 2 bases, with 19 bases between. The CDR3 spells CASSPTGRGRAYEQYF. The CDR3 DNA sequence: TGTGCCAGCAGCCCGACAGGGAGGGGCAGAGCCTACGAGCAGTACTTC.

V usage is TRBV10-2 and J usage is TRBJ2-7; maybe TRBD2 (5 bases). The germline V gene encodes CDR1 WSHSY and CDR2 SAAADI. V was cut by 6 bases and J by 0 bases, with 12 bases left in between. This CDR3 is built from 14 residues. CDR3 region: CASREGGSSYEQYF. CDR3 DNA: TGCGCCAGCAGAGAGGGCGGAAGCTCCTACGAGCAGTACTTC.

The CDR3 DNA follows: TGTGCCAGCAGTGAATCTAGGCCAGAATCCTACGAGCAGTACTTC. Protein: CASSESRPESYEQYF. V usage is TRBV25-1 and J usage is TRBJ2-7; D is unresolved. Germline CDR1 MGHDK, CDR2 SYGVNS. Trimming shortened V by 1 base and J by 1 base, and 11 bases separated the two germline ends. The CDR3 has 15 residues.

V gene TRBV10-3 combines with J gene TRBJ2-7; TRBD1 matches 7 bases. Germline trimming cut 6 bases from V and 6 bases from J; bases unmatched to any gene: 5. The CDR3 has 12 amino acids. Germline V gives CDR1 ENHRY, CDR2 SYGVKD. The CDR3 region is CAIRGRQGEQYF. In nucleotides, the CDR3 is TGTGCCATCAGGGGGAGACAGGGCGAGCAGTACTTC.

This clone occurred a few times. The chain carries TRBV4-1 and TRBJ2-6, with a possible D match to TRBD1 (6 bases). In germline, CDR1 is MGHRA, CDR2 YSYEKL. The CDR3 runs to 17 residues. Trimming took 0 bases from V and 0 from J, leaving 9 bases between them. This CDR3 is CASSQEGGVSGANVLTF. The CDR3 coding sequence is TGCGCCAGCAGCCAAGAAGGGGGAGTCTCTGGGGCCAACGTCCTGACTTTC.

The table lists this clone with a few counts. The chain joins TRBV14 to TRBJ2-2, with 7 bases matching TRBD1. CDR3 length: 19 amino acids. The J segment lost 5 bases and the V segment lost 5 bases, leaving 20 bases of the junction unmatched. Germline V CDR1 and CDR2: SGHDN, FVKESK. CDR3 protein: CASSYIRPVTGQGTGELFF. CDR3 DNA sequence: TGTGCCAGCAGCTACATCCGTCCAGTGACAGGGCAGGGAACCGGGGAGCTGTTTTTT.

J is TRBJ2-2 and V is TRBV7-3; D unresolved. CDR1 is SGHTA and CDR2 is FQGTGA in the germline V gene. This CDR3 region has 13 residues. V lost 5 bases and J 4 bases, leaving 8 bases between the germline ends. DNA for the CDR3: TGTGCCAGCAGCCCCCGGACCACCGGGGAGCTGTTTTTT. Translating it yields CASSPRTTGELFF.

This chain uses TRBV7-2 with TRBJ1-3; 7 positions match TRBD1. Germline values: CDR1 SGHTA, CDR2 FQGNSA. The CDR3 is 18 residues long. The V segment lost 1 base and the J segment 4 bases; nucleotides outside the gene matches: 13. CDR3: CASSLVRGQARLGNTIYF. The CDR3 nucleotides are TGTGCCAGCAGCTTAGTAAGGGGGCAGGCGAGGCTAGGAAACACCATATATTTT.

Of note for this clone: Additional DNA sequences in this sample encode the identical CDR3. CDR3 nucleotides: TGTGCCAGCAGTCGGGACAGACAAGAGACCCAGTACTTC. This gives the protein CASSRDRQETQYF. The J gene is TRBJ2-5, the V gene TRBV7-3; 7 bases line up with TRBD1. V shed 6 bases and J 2 bases; nucleotides not matched to a gene: 3. The germline V gene encodes CDR1 SGHTA and CDR2 FQGTGA. The CDR3 totals 13 residues.